This T cell receptor beta chain was recorded in a study of cytomegalovirus exposure and HLA in healthy donors. Primers included in the PCR were 60 Vbeta and 13 Jbeta primers. Sequenced by immunoSEQ multiplex PCR; TCRdb stores in-frame clones only, minus some. The table shows roughly 100,000 clones, with roughly 76% occurring only once. Notes on this clone: The antigen remains unidentified.

Study-level points and caveats: Analyses of presence/absence relied on an assumption of roughly uniform sequencing depth across donors. Available immune exposure information was restricted to CMV serostatus only.

The origin of this receptor is a man younger than 40 in good health and CMV-seropositive. Sequenced input: PBMCs.

The CDR3 nucleotides are TGTGCCAGCAGCCCTAACACCGGGGAGCTGTTTTTT. This sequence encodes CASSPNTGELFF. This chain joins TRBV5-4 and TRBJ2-2; the D is unclear. Per the germline V gene, CDR1 is SGHNT and CDR2 is YYREEE (reference sequence). V was trimmed by 4 bases and J by 2 bases, leaving 3 bases between them. The CDR3 sequence is 12 residues long. The full variable domain, with the rest looked up from reference TRBV5-4 and TRBJ2-2, is ETGVTQSPTHLIKTRGQQVTLRCSSQSGHNTVSWYQQALGQGPQFIFQYYREEENGRGNFPPRFSGLQFPNYSSELNVNALELDDSALYLCASSPNTGELFFGEGSRLTVL.